This TCR beta chain was sequenced during a study of vaccination and CD4 T cells after COVID-19. Across the study: All convalescent patients were nasal swab PCR positive for SARS-CoV-2; 9 or 10 had mild and one severe disease. Overlapping spike peptides of SARS-CoV-2, HCoV-NL63, HCoV-OC43 and HCoV-229E stimulated the cells.

To note about this clonotype: Its antigen is unidentified.

Sequencing of cultured CD4+ T cell DNA used the Oncomine TCR Beta short-read assay. Cultured CD4+ T cells yielded the extracted genomic DNA. TCRdb reprocessed the PCR reads with MiXCR, giving one entry per CDR3 protein. The profile shows approximately 15,000 distinct CDR3 sequences, around 30% of them singletons. Per the germline V gene, CDR1 is SGHNT and CDR2 is YENEEA. After removal of 6 bases from V and 4 bases from J, the junction contained 5 bases not matched to a gene. The CDR3 is 15 amino acids. Treatment specified: approximately 9-day PBMC culture with coronavirus spike peptide pools or control peptides (ViraFEST assay). First, ViraFEST expanded antigen-specific T cells with peptide pools, and next it sequenced the TCRs.

The sequence came from a human donor with COVID-19. Material: cultured CD4+ T cells from blood. This chain connects TRBV11-3 to TRBJ2-2; 10 bases line up with TRBD1. The DNA for the CDR3 is TGTGCCAGCAGTAGACAGGGGGCGGGCACCGGGGAGCTGTTTTTT. It codes for CASSRQGAGTGELFF.